This T cell receptor (beta chain) was recorded in a study of blood T cell repertoires in COVID-19. Whole-study context: The United States, Italy and Spain supplied acute and convalescent COVID-19 samples.

Trimming left V 1 base short and J 4 bases short, with 12 bases between. Germline CDR1 is SEHNR and CDR2 is FQNEAQ (reference sequence). This CDR3 comprises 15 residues. Those enrolled in Seattle joined during active infection and were followed longitudinally afterward. Clones were read by immunoSEQ multiplex PCR, and TCRdb kept only the in-frame ones, dropping some. The table records roughly 500,000 clones, roughly nine tenths of them present only once. This chain connects TRBV7-9 to TRBJ2-3, with D perhaps TRBD1 (7 bases). The sequence was collected from a young man with COVID-19, enrolled during active disease. Sample: peripheral blood. CDR3 DNA sequence: TGTGCCAGCAGCTTAGGCGGGACAGCCGCAGATACGCAGTATTTT. It encodes CASSLGGTAADTQYF.